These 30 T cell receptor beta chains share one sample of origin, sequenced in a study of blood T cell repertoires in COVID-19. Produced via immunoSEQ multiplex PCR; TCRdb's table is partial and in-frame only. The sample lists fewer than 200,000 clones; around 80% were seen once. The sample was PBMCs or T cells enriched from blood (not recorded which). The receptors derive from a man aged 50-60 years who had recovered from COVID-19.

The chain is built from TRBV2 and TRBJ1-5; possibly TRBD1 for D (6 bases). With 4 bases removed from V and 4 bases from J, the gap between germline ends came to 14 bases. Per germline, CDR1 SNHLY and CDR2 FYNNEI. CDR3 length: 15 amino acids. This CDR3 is CASSVLGTRNQPQHF. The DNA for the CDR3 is TGTGCCAGCAGTGTCTTGGGGACACGGAATCAGCCCCAGCATTTT.

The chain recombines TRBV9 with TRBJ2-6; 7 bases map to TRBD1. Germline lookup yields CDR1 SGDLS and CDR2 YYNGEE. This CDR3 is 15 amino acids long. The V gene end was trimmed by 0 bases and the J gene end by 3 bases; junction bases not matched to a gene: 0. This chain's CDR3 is CASSVAGGGANVLTF. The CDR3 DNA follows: TGTGCCAGCAGCGTAGCAGGGGGTGGGGCCAACGTCCTGACTTTC.

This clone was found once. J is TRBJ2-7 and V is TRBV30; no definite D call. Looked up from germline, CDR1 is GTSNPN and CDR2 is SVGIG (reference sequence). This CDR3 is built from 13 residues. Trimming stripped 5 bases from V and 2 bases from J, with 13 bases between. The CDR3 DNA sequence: TGTGCCTGGTCCCAAACACAAGCCTACGAGCAGTACTTC. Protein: CAWSQTQAYEQYF.

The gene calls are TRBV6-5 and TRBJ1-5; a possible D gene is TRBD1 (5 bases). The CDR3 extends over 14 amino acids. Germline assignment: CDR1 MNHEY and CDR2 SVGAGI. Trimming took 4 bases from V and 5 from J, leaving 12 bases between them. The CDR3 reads CASSWGPGDQPQHF. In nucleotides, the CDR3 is TGTGCCAGCAGTTGGGGACCGGGAGATCAGCCCCAGCATTTT.

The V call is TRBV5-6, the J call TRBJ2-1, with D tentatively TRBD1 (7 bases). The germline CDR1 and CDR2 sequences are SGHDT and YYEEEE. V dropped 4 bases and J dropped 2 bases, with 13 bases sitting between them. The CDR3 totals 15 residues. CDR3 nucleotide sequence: TGTGCCAGCAGCGCGCGGGGACAGCCCTACAATGAGCAGTTCTTC. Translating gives CASSARGQPYNEQFF. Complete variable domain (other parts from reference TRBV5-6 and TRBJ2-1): DAGVTQSPTHLIKTRGQQVTLRCSPKSGHDTVSWYQQALGQGPQFIFQYYEEEERQRGNFPDRFSGHQFPNYSSELNVNALLLGDSALYLCASSARGQPYNEQFFGPGTRLTVL.

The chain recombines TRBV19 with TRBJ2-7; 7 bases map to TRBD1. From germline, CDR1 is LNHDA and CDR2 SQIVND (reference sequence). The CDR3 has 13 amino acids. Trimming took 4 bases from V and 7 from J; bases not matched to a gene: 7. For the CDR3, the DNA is TGTGCCAGTAGTAACTACAGGGGTGGGGAGCAGTACTTC. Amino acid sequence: CASSNYRGGEQYF.

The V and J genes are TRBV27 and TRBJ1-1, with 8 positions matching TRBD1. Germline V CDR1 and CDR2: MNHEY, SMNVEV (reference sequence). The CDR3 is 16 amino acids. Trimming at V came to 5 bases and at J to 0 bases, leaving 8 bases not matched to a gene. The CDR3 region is CASSIGQGRVNTEAFF. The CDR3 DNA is TGTGCCAGCAGTATCGGACAGGGACGGGTGAACACTGAAGCTTTCTTT.

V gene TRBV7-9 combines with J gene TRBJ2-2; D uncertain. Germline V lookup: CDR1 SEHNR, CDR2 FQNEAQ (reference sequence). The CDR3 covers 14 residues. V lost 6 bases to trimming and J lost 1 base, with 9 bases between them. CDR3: CASSFRQNTGELFF. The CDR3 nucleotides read TGTGCCAGCAGTTTCCGACAGAACACCGGGGAGCTGTTTTTT.

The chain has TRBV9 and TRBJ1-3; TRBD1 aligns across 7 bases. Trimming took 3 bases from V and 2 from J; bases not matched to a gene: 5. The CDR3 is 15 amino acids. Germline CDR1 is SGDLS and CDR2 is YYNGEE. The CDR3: CASSGGGVAGNTIYF. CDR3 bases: TGTGCCAGCAGCGGAGGGGGCGTCGCTGGAAACACCATATATTTT.

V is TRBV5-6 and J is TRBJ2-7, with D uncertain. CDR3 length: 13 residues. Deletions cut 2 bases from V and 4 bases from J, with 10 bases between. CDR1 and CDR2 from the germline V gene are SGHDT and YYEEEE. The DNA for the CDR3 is TGTGCCAGCAGCTTTGCAGACTTATACGAGCAGTACTTC. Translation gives CASSFADLYEQYF. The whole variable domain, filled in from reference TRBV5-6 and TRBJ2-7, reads DAGVTQSPTHLIKTRGQQVTLRCSPKSGHDTVSWYQQALGQGPQFIFQYYEEEERQRGNFPDRFSGHQFPNYSSELNVNALLLGDSALYLCASSFADLYEQYFGPGTRLTVT.

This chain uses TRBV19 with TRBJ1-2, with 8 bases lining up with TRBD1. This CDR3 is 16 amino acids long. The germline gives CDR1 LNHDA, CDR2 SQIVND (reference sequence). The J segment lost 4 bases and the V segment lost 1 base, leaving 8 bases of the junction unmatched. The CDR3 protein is CASSIGAGGYSYGYTF. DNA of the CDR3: TGTGCCAGTAGTATAGGAGCAGGGGGCTATTCCTATGGCTACACCTTC.

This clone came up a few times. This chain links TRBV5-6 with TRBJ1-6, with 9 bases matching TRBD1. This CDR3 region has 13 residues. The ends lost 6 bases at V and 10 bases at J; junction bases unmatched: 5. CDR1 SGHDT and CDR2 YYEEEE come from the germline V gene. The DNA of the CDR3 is TGTGCCAGCAACGGACAGGGGACCTCACCCCTCCACTTT. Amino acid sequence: CASNGQGTSPLHF.

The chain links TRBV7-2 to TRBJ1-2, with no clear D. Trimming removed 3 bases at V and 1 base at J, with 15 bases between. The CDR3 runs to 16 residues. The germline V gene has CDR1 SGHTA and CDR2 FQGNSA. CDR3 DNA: TGTGCCAGCAGCTTGGTCTATATAGGAGATAACTATGGCTACACCTTC. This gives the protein CASSLVYIGDNYGYTF. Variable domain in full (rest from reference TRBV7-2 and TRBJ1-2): GAGVSQSPSNKVTEKGKDVELRCDPISGHTALYWYRQSLGQGLEFLIYFQGNSAPDKSGLPSDRFSAERTGGSVSTLTIQRTQQEDSAVYLCASSLVYIGDNYGYTFGSGTRLTVV.

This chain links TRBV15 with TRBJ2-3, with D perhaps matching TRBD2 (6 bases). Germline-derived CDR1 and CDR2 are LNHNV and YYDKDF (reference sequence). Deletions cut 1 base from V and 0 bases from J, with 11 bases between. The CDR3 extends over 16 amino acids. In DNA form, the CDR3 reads TGTGCCACCAGCAGAGCTTCTGGAGGGAGCACAGATACGCAGTATTTT. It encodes CATSRASGGSTDTQYF.

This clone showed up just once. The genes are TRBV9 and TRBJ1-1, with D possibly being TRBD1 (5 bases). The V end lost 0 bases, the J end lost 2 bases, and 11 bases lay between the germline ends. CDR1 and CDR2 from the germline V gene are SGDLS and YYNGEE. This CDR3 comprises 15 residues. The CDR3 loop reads CASSVGGSANTEAFF. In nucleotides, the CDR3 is TGTGCCAGCAGCGTAGGGGGCAGCGCCAACACTGAAGCTTTCTTT.

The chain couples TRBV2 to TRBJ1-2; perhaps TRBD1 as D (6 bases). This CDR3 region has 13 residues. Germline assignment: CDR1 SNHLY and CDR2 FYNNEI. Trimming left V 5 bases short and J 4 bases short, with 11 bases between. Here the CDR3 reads CASSSDRFYGYTF. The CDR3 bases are TGTGCCAGCAGTTCCGACAGGTTCTATGGCTACACCTTC.

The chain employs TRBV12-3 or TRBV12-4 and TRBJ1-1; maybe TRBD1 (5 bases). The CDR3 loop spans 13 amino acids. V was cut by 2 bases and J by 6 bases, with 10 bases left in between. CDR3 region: CASSLSGSAEAFF. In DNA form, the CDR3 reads TGTGCCAGCAGTTTATCAGGGTCCGCTGAAGCTTTCTTT.

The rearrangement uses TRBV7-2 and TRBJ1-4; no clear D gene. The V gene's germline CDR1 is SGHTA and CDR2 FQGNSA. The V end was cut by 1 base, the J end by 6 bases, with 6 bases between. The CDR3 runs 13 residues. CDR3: CASSLGRHEKLFF. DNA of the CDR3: TGTGCCAGCAGCTTAGGGAGGCATGAAAAACTGTTTTTT.

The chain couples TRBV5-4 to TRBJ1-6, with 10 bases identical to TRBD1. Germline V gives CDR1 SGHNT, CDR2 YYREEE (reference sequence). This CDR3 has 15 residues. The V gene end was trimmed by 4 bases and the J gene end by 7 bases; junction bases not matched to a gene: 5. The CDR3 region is CASSNPGQGNSPLHF. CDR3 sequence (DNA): TGTGCCAGCAGCAACCCGGGACAGGGGAATTCACCCCTCCACTTT.

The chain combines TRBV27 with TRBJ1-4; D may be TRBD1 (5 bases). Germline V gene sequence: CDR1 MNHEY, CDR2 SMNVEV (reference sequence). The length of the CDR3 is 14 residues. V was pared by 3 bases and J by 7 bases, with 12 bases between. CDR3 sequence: CASSFVGGTEKLFF. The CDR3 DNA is TGTGCCAGCAGTTTTGTTGGGGGGACTGAAAAACTGTTTTTT. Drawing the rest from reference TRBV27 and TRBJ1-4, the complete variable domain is EAQVTQNPRYLITVTGKKLTVTCSQNMNHEYMSWYRQDPGLGLRQIYYSMNVEVTDKGDVPEGYKVSRKEKRNFPLILESPSPNQTSLYFCASSFVGGTEKLFFGSGTQLSVL.

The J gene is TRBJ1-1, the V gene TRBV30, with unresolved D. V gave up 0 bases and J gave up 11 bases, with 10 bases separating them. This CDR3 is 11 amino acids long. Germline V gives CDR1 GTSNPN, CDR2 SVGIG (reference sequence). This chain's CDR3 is CAWSVQSIAFF. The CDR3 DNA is TGTGCCTGGAGTGTACAGTCCATTGCTTTCTTT.

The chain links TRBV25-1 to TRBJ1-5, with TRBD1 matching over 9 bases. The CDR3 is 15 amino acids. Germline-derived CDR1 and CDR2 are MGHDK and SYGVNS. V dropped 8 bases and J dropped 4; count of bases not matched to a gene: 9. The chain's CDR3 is CASQPGTGINQPQHF. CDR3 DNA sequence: TGTGCCAGCCAGCCGGGGACAGGGATTAATCAGCCCCAGCATTTT.

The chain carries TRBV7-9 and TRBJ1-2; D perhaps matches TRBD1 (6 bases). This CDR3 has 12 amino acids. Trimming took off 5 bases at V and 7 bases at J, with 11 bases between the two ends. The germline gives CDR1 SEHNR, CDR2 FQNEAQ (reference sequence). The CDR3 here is CASSPQGPGYTF. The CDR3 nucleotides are TGTGCCAGCAGCCCGCAGGGGCCTGGCTACACCTTC.

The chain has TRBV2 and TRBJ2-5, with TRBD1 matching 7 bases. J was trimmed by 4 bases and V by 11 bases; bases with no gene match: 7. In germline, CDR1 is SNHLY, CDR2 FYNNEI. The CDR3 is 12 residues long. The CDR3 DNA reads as TGTGCCGCCGGGGACAGAAGAGAGACCCAGTACTTC. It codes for CAAGDRRETQYF.

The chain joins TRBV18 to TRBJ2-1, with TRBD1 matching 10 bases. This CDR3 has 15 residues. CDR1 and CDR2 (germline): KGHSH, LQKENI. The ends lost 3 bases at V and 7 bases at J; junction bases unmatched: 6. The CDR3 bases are TGTGCCAGCTCACCCCCGGGACAGGGGCTTAATGAGCAGTTCTTC. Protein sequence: CASSPPGQGLNEQFF.

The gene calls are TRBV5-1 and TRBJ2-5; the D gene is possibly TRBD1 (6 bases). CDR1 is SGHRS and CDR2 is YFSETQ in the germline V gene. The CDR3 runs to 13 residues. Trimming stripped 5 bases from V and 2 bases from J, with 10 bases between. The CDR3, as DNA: TGCGCCAGCAGGGGGACAATACAAGAGACCCAGTACTTC. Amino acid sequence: CASRGTIQETQYF.

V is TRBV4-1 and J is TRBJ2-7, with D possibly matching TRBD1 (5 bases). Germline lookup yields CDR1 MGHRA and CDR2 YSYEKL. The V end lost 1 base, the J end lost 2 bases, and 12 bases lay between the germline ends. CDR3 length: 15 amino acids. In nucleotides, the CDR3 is TGCGCCAGCAGCCAAGCGACGACAGCGACCTACGAGCAGTACTTC. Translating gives CASSQATTATYEQYF.

The CDR3 loop reads CASIVRQGSDTGELFF. CDR3 coding DNA: TGTGCCAGTATCGTACGACAGGGGTCGGACACCGGGGAGCTGTTTTTT. The chain links TRBV19 to TRBJ2-2; 8 nucleotides agree with TRBD1. CDR1 and CDR2 (germline): LNHDA, SQIVND (reference sequence). This CDR3 contains 16 residues. After removal of 7 bases from V and 3 bases from J, the junction contained 10 bases not matched to a gene.

The chain's CDR3 is CASGGGTFTDTQYF. In nucleotides, the CDR3 is TGTGCCAGCGGGGGAGGGACGTTCACAGATACGCAGTATTTT. The rearrangement joins TRBV25-1 to TRBJ2-3; the match to TRBD2 covers 7 bases. Germline lookup yields CDR1 MGHDK and CDR2 SYGVNS. The CDR3 is made up of 14 amino acids. V shed 8 bases, J shed 2 bases, and the junction held 7 bases outside the gene matches. The full variable domain, completed using reference TRBV25-1 and TRBJ2-3, is EADIYQTPRYLVIGTGKKITLECSQTMGHDKMYWYQQDPGMELHLIHYSYGVNSTEKGDLSSESTVSRIRTEHFPLTLESARPSHTSQYLCASGGGTFTDTQYFGPGTRLTVL.

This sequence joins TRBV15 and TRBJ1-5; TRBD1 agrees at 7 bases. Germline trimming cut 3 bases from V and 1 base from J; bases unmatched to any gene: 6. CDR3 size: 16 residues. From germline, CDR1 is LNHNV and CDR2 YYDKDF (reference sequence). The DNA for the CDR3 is TGTGCCACCAGCAGCAGAACAGGGGTAAGCAATCAGCCCCAGCATTTT. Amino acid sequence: CATSSRTGVSNQPQHF.